This T cell receptor beta chain was documented in a study of beta chain features in type 1 diabetes. On the study more broadly: Healthy donors and patients had similar age, gender and cell yields. Study conclusions and caveats: Researchers could not determine here whether HLA type influences TCRB rearrangement. A moderate, significant TCRB CDR3 shortening appeared in type 1 diabetes across four CD4+ subsets.

V dropped 0 bases and J dropped 0 bases, with 6 bases sitting between them. In germline, CDR1 is GTSNPN, CDR2 SVGIG (reference sequence). CDR3 length: 14 amino acids. Via CD45RO/CCR7/CD25/CD127/CD95/CD27, cells of the CD4+ naive, central memory, regulatory and stem cell-like memory subsets were sorted. cDNA synthesis used the whole RNA isolate, giving expressed TCRB sequences. Clones were sequenced by immunoSEQ multiplex PCR, and TCRdb holds only the in-frame ones, with some missing. The sample includes hundreds of thousands of clones, approximately 30% of them seen just once. To note about this clone: Its antigen remains unidentified.

The clonotype comes from a man aged 18-30 years in good health. The sample taken for sequencing was naive CD4+ T cells from blood. This rearrangement joins TRBV30 to TRBJ1-5; D is unclear. The CDR3 nucleotides read TGTGCCTGGAGTGTATGGAATAGCAATCAGCCCCAGCATTTT. Protein product: CAWSVWNSNQPQHF.